These 15 T cell receptor beta chains were sequenced from one sample in a study of shared clonotypes between healthy human individuals. TCRdb's copy holds only in-frame clones and misses some; the assay was immunoSEQ multiplex PCR. The sample includes about 2 million clones, 85% to 95% of them seen just once. Terminally differentiated effector memory CD45RA+ cells were excluded by CCR7 positive selection of CD45RO-negative cells. Sequencing input: naive CD8+ T cells sorted from blood. These receptors originate from a man aged 18 to 29 in good health.

V gene TRBV27 combines with J gene TRBJ2-1; no clear D. The V gene's germline CDR1 is MNHEY and CDR2 SMNVEV (reference sequence). Trimming left V 2 bases short and J 9 bases short, with 11 bases between. The CDR3 is made up of 13 amino acids. CDR3 amino acids: CASSLGPPIEQFF. CDR3 nucleotide sequence: TGTGCCAGCAGTTTAGGTCCCCCAATTGAGCAGTTCTTC.

The rearrangement joins TRBV25-1 to TRBJ2-2, with D unclear. Germline CDR1 is MGHDK and CDR2 is SYGVNS. V was shortened by 2 bases and J by 2 bases, with 9 bases between the two germline ends. The CDR3 loop spans 15 amino acids. DNA for the CDR3: TGTGCCAGCAGTGAAGGAGAGCTTAACACCGGGGAGCTGTTTTTT. It yields the protein CASSEGELNTGELFF.

The V call is TRBV10-3, the J call TRBJ1-2; TRBD1 might be the D (6 bases). Germline CDR1 is ENHRY and CDR2 is SYGVKD. The CDR3 has 15 residues. With 0 bases removed from V and 4 bases from J, the gap between germline ends came to 12 bases. The CDR3 DNA reads as TGTGCCATCAGTGAGTCCCTAGGACAGAGCTATGGCTACACCTTC. It is translated as CAISESLGQSYGYTF.

The genes are TRBV27 and TRBJ2-7; TRBD1 matches at 9 bases. Losses at the gene ends were 6 bases for V and 7 bases for J; bases not matched to a gene: 7. CDR1 MNHEY and CDR2 SMNVEV come from the germline V gene (reference sequence). This CDR3 has 13 amino acids. The CDR3 nucleotides are TGTGCCAGCAGGGTACAGGGGGCGGGGGAGCAGTACTTC. Its translation is CASRVQGAGEQYF.

The V call is TRBV27, the J call TRBJ2-1; 7 nucleotides align to TRBD2. In germline, CDR1 is MNHEY, CDR2 SMNVEV (reference sequence). CDR3 length: 11 amino acids. J lost 12 bases, V lost 6 bases, and 5 bases had no gene match. CDR3 coding DNA: TGTGCCAGCAGCGAGGCGGGGGTGCAGTTCTTC. Its translation is CASSEAGVQFF.

The chain is built from TRBV6-6 and TRBJ2-7; a possible D gene is TRBD1 (5 bases). Germline V gene data show CDR1 as MNHNY and CDR2 as SVGAGI (reference sequence). The CDR3 consists of 13 residues. The V end was cut by 2 bases, the J end by 2 bases, with 7 bases between. Here the CDR3 reads CASSYLRAYEQYF. CDR3 sequence (DNA): TGTGCCAGCAGTTACCTCAGGGCCTACGAGCAGTACTTC.

The chain carries TRBV7-9 and TRBJ1-1, with D hard to call. The CDR3 is 11 amino acids. V gave up 5 bases and J gave up 10 bases, with 11 bases separating them. Germline-derived CDR1 and CDR2 are SEHNR and FQNEAQ (reference sequence). CDR3 sequence reads: CASSILVAAFF. The CDR3 DNA sequence: TGTGCCAGCAGCATTCTAGTGGCAGCTTTCTTT.

The chain joins TRBV27 to TRBJ1-1; D is uncertain. The germline CDR1 and CDR2 sequences are MNHEY and SMNVEV (reference sequence). Trimming removed 5 bases at V and 8 bases at J, with 9 bases between. CDR3 size: 11 residues. CDR3 in amino acids: CASSMDGEAFF. The CDR3 DNA follows: TGTGCCAGCAGTATGGACGGCGAAGCTTTCTTT.

The CDR3 reads CASSRAGYNSPLHF. In DNA, the CDR3 is TGTGCCAGCAGCCGTGCGGGGTATAATTCACCCCTCCACTTT. The chain carries TRBV5-6 and TRBJ1-6; D call uncertain. The germline V and J ends were trimmed by 4 bases and 4 bases, with 9 bases remaining between them. The CDR3 totals 14 residues. Germline V gene sequence: CDR1 SGHDT, CDR2 YYEEEE.

The chain joins TRBV27 to TRBJ2-5, with unresolved D. This CDR3 is built from 10 residues. From germline, CDR1 is MNHEY and CDR2 SMNVEV (reference sequence). The V end lost 7 bases, the J end lost 4 bases, and 4 bases lay between the germline ends. The CDR3: CASIGETQYF. CDR3 DNA: TGTGCCAGCATCGGAGAGACCCAGTACTTC.

The V and J genes are TRBV2 and TRBJ2-5; TRBD2 might be the D (6 bases). This CDR3 is built from 16 residues. Between the trimmed V and J ends, which lost 9 bases and 2 bases, there was a span of 22 bases. CDR1 and CDR2 from the germline V gene are SNHLY and FYNNEI. The DNA for the CDR3 is TGTGCCAGTTGGGGGGTGGTACTCGCGGGACAAGAGACCCAGTACTTC. It yields the protein CASWGVVLAGQETQYF.

This chain uses TRBV10-1 with TRBJ2-7, with D possibly TRBD2 on 7 matching bases. This CDR3 region has 13 residues. Trimming left V 8 bases short and J 6 bases short, with 17 bases between. Germline V CDR1 and CDR2: WNHNN, SYGVQD (reference sequence). CDR3 region: CASSGGPYAEQYF. The CDR3 DNA sequence: TGCGCCAGCTCCGGGGGGCCGTATGCCGAGCAGTACTTC.

The table lists this clone with a count of one. The genes are TRBV30 and TRBJ1-1, with D uncertain. The germline V gene encodes CDR1 GTSNPN and CDR2 SVGIG (reference sequence). The CDR3 has 14 residues. The ends were cut back, 0 bases at V and 1 base at J, with 9 bases in the middle. The CDR3 nucleotides are TGTGCCTGGAGTGTACCCCCGGCGAACACTGAAGCTTTCTTT. Translating gives CAWSVPPANTEAFF. The whole variable domain, filled in from reference TRBV30 and TRBJ1-1, reads SQTIHQWPATLVQPVGSPLSLECTVEGTSNPNLYWYRQAAGRGLQLLFYSVGIGQISSEVPQNLSASRPQDRQFILSSKKLLLSDSGFYLCAWSVPPANTEAFFGQGTRLTVV.

Concerning this clone itself: Other DNA sequences in this specimen translate into the identical CDR3. J is TRBJ2-1 and V is TRBV27; D ambiguous. This CDR3 contains 12 residues. Germline-derived CDR1 and CDR2 are MNHEY and SMNVEV (reference sequence). Trimming pared 2 bases from V and 5 bases from J, leaving 4 bases between. This chain's CDR3 is CASSLGHNEQFF. DNA of the CDR3: TGTGCCAGCAGTTTAGGACACAATGAGCAGTTCTTC.

This sequence joins TRBV20-1 and TRBJ2-3; D remains ambiguous. In germline, CDR1 is DFQATT, CDR2 SNEGSKA (reference sequence). The V end was cut by 7 bases, the J end by 12 bases, with 14 bases between. This CDR3 is built from 10 residues. The CDR3 coding sequence is TGCAGTGTCCTGGATGGGGAACAGTATTTT. Translating it yields CSVLDGEQYF.